Shown below are 23 T cell receptor beta chains from a single sample sequenced in a study of shared T cell receptors in the human thymus. The protocol was immunoSEQ multiplex PCR, while the TCRdb copy is restricted to in-frame clones and leaves out a portion. The table shows about 380,000 clones, with 95% occurring only once. Sample: thymocytes. These receptors were taken from a human donor.

V usage is TRBV7-9 and J usage is TRBJ1-1; TRBD1 might be the D (5 bases). Germline V gene data show CDR1 as SEHNR and CDR2 as FQNEAQ (reference sequence). The CDR3 covers 16 residues. V dropped 3 bases and J dropped 0 bases, with 14 bases sitting between them. CDR3: CASSFAGKGMNTEAFF. The CDR3 DNA reads TGTGCCAGCAGCTTTGCGGGAAAGGGGATGAACACTGAAGCTTTCTTT.

This sequence joins TRBV28 and TRBJ2-7; D might be TRBD1 (5 bases). From germline, CDR1 is MDHEN and CDR2 SYDVKM. The CDR3 is 15 residues long. Trimming removed 6 bases at V and 2 bases at J, with 17 bases between. The CDR3 coding sequence is TGTGCCAGCAGCCGATCAGGGCAGAAAACCTACGAGCAGTACTTC. Translation: CASSRSGQKTYEQYF.

This clone was recorded once. V and J are TRBV4-3 and TRBJ2-7; D remains ambiguous. Germline CDR1 reads LGHNA; CDR2 reads YSLEER. This CDR3 region has 14 residues. V lost 0 bases, J lost 3 bases, and 9 bases lay in between. The CDR3 is CASSQEKQFYEQYF. CDR3 DNA sequence: TGCGCCAGCAGCCAAGAAAAACAGTTCTACGAGCAGTACTTC.

The genes are TRBV11-2 and TRBJ2-2, with D unresolved. The germline CDR1 and CDR2 sequences are SGHAT and FQNNGV. V lost 7 bases and J 8 bases, leaving 11 bases between the germline ends. CDR3 length equals 12 residues. In DNA form, the CDR3 reads TGTGCCAGCACTGACTCCGGGGGGGAGCTGTTTTTT. Translating gives CASTDSGGELFF. Full variable domain (outside the CDR3, taken from reference TRBV11-2 and TRBJ2-2): EAGVAQSPRYKIIEKRQSVAFWCNPISGHATLYWYQQILGQGPKLLIQFQNNGVVDDSQLPKDRFSAERLKGVDSTLKIQPAKLEDSAVYLCASTDSGGELFFGEGSRLTVL.

The rearrangement joins TRBV5-5 to TRBJ2-7; TRBD1 matches at 9 bases. This CDR3 has 14 amino acids. CDR1 is SGHKS and CDR2 is YYEKEE in the germline V gene (reference sequence). V trimming: 1 base; J trimming: 4 bases; junction bases outside the gene matches: 3. CDR3 sequence: CASSLRQGEYEQYF. CDR3 DNA: TGTGCCAGCAGCTTGAGACAGGGGGAATACGAGCAGTACTTC.

In nucleotides, the CDR3 is TGTGCCAGCAGCCCTCGACTAGCCAAACAAGAGACCCAGTACTTC. Its protein product is CASSPRLAKQETQYF. This sequence joins TRBV5-6 and TRBJ2-5; 7 bases line up with TRBD2. Per germline, CDR1 SGHDT and CDR2 YYEEEE. With V trimmed by 4 bases and J by 2 bases, 8 bases remained unmatched. The CDR3 spans 15 residues.

The chain recombines TRBV5-1 with TRBJ2-7, with 12 bases that match TRBD2. CDR3 size: 15 residues. CDR1 and CDR2 (germline): SGHRS, YFSETQ. With 0 bases clipped from V and 4 bases from J, the junction kept 2 bases outside the gene matches. The CDR3 region is CASSLASGRGYEQYF. For the CDR3, the DNA is TGCGCCAGCAGCTTGGCTAGCGGGAGGGGGTACGAGCAGTACTTC.

CDR3 sequence (DNA): TGTGCCAGCACCCTTGGATGGGGGCGAGAGACCCAGTACTTC. Residues: CASTLGWGRETQYF. This rearrangement joins TRBV28 to TRBJ2-5, with a tentative D call TRBD1 (6 bases). The germline V and J ends were trimmed by 7 bases and 4 bases, with 16 bases remaining between them. Germline CDR1 reads MDHEN; CDR2 reads SYDVKM. The CDR3 runs 14 residues.

This rearrangement joins TRBV6-5 to TRBJ1-1, with a weak D call TRBD1 (5 bases). Per the germline V gene, CDR1 is MNHEY and CDR2 is SVGAGI. V was cut by 4 bases and J by 2 bases, with 17 bases left in between. The CDR3 consists of 16 residues. The CDR3 loop reads CASSSASAGLNTEAFF. CDR3 bases: TGTGCCAGCAGTTCCGCCTCTGCGGGACTAAACACTGAAGCTTTCTTT.

The chain has TRBV5-6 and TRBJ2-5; D ambiguous. This CDR3 is built from 16 residues. V was clipped by 0 bases and J by 4 bases, with 16 bases between them. Germline V lookup: CDR1 SGHDT, CDR2 YYEEEE. The CDR3 here is CASSLAPARLGETQYF. In DNA, the CDR3 is TGTGCCAGCAGCTTGGCCCCGGCGCGGCTTGGAGAGACCCAGTACTTC.

The CDR3 DNA reads TGTGCCAGCAGCGCCCGACGGTCCGGGACTAGCGGGAACGAGCAGTACTTC. Its protein product is CASSARRSGTSGNEQYF. V usage is TRBV13 and J usage is TRBJ2-7, with TRBD2 matching over 13 bases. CDR1 and CDR2 (germline): PRHDT, FYEKMQ (reference sequence). The CDR3 is 17 residues long. V shed 5 bases and J 5 bases; nucleotides not matched to a gene: 12.

The table lists this clone with a count of one. The rearrangement links TRBV5-1 to TRBJ2-1, with 9 bases aligning to TRBD2. Germline CDR1 is SGHRS and CDR2 is YFSETQ. The trim removed 6 bases at V and 1 base at J, leaving 8 bases unmatched. This CDR3 has 16 amino acids. The chain's CDR3 is CASMRGGRGSYNEQFF. In DNA, the CDR3 is TGCGCCAGCATGCGTGGCGGGAGGGGGTCCTACAATGAGCAGTTCTTC.

The J gene is TRBJ1-1, the V gene TRBV27, with D perhaps matching TRBD1 (5 bases). The CDR3 is made up of 15 amino acids. Germline CDR1 reads MNHEY; CDR2 reads SMNVEV (reference sequence). Trimming took 4 bases from V and 6 from J, leaving 18 bases between them. The CDR3 DNA reads TGTGCCAGCAGTTCCTTCCCCCGGGGCCTCGCTGAAGCTTTCTTT. This sequence encodes CASSSFPRGLAEAFF.

The chain recombines TRBV5-1 with TRBJ1-2; D not certain. Trimming took off 0 bases at V and 7 bases at J, with 10 bases between the two ends. Germline values: CDR1 SGHRS, CDR2 YFSETQ. The CDR3 sequence is 13 residues long. The chain's CDR3 is CASSLVQRSGYTF. CDR3 sequence (DNA): TGCGCCAGCAGCTTGGTGCAGCGGAGTGGCTACACCTTC.

This sequence joins TRBV6-5 and TRBJ2-7; a possible D gene is TRBD1 (6 bases). The CDR3 spans 14 residues. Germline V gene data show CDR1 as MNHEY and CDR2 as SVGAGI. Between the trimmed V and J ends, which lost 5 bases and 1 base, there was a span of 12 bases. CDR3 sequence: CASSRPDRSYEQYF. CDR3 DNA: TGTGCCAGCAGTCGCCCGGACAGATCCTACGAGCAGTACTTC.

The chain recombines TRBV10-3 with TRBJ2-7, with 12 bases that match TRBD2. Trimming at V came to 0 bases and at J to 6 bases, leaving 6 bases not matched to a gene. CDR1 is ENHRY, CDR2 SYGVKD, per germline. The CDR3 contains 16 residues. CDR3 sequence reads: CAISESGTSGSGEQYF. In DNA, the CDR3 is TGTGCCATCAGTGAGTCTGGGACTAGCGGGTCGGGCGAGCAGTACTTC.

The chain joins TRBV15 to TRBJ2-2, with D possibly being TRBD1 or TRBD2 (5 bases each). Trimming stripped 3 bases from V and 6 bases from J, with 14 bases between. The CDR3 has 15 amino acids. CDR1 and CDR2 (germline): LNHNV, YYDKDF (reference sequence). The CDR3 nucleotides read TGTGCCACCAGCAGTTATGGGACGGGCGCCGGGGAGCTGTTTTTT. The encoded protein is CATSSYGTGAGELFF.

V and J are TRBV21-1 and TRBJ2-3; the tabulated D call, TRBD1, remains unverified against the DNA. TRBV21-1 is termed a pseudogene. This CDR3 spans 20 amino acids. The CDR3 DNA sequence: TGTGCCAGCAGCAAAGATTGGGGACAGGGGGACCATTCTAGCACAGATACGCAGTATTTT. This sequence encodes CASSKDWGQGDHSSTDTQYF.

The V gene is TRBV6-5, the J gene TRBJ1-2; tentatively, D is TRBD1 (5 bases). V was cut by 5 bases and J by 10 bases, with 23 bases left in between. The CDR3 sequence is 15 residues long. The germline gives CDR1 MNHEY, CDR2 SVGAGI. CDR3 DNA: TGTGCCAGCAGTCGCGACAGCGGCACCTCAATCGACTACACCTTC. This translates into CASSRDSGTSIDYTF.

The chain combines TRBV28 with TRBJ2-3, with D possibly matching TRBD1 (7 bases). V lost 6 bases and J lost 1, with 17 bases in between. The CDR3 sequence is 16 residues long. Germline CDR1 and CDR2: MDHEN and SYDVKM. The chain's CDR3 is CASRRRGQGGTDTQYF. The DNA of the CDR3 is TGTGCCAGCAGGAGGAGGGGGCAGGGGGGCACAGATACGCAGTATTTT.

The CDR3 reads CASSTSMNTEAFF. CDR3 DNA sequence: TGTGCCAGCAGCACCAGTATGAACACTGAAGCTTTCTTT. This sequence joins TRBV7-2 and TRBJ1-1; D uncertain. Germline CDR1 SGHTA, CDR2 FQGNSA. Trimming removed 5 bases from V and 0 bases from J, with 7 bases in between. The CDR3 has 13 residues.

The chain has TRBV27 and TRBJ1-1, with D unresolved. V was clipped by 6 bases and J by 3 bases, with 14 bases between them. Germline V gene lookup returns CDR1 MNHEY and CDR2 SMNVEV (reference sequence). The CDR3 sequence is 14 residues long. CDR3 region: CASSPAGRHTEAFF. CDR3 nucleotide sequence: TGTGCCAGCAGCCCCGCCGGGAGACACACTGAAGCTTTCTTT.

The rearrangement joins TRBV7-9 to TRBJ1-1; D gene uncertain. The CDR3 loop spans 13 amino acids. V shed 4 bases and J shed 5 bases, with 11 bases lying between them. CDR1 SEHNR and CDR2 FQNEAQ come from the germline V gene (reference sequence). CDR3 amino acids: CASSSPSPTEAFF. Here the CDR3 DNA reads TGTGCCAGCAGCTCCCCTTCTCCGACTGAAGCTTTCTTT.